These 16 T cell receptor beta chains share one sample of origin, sequenced in a study of T cell responses to AZD1222 COVID-19 vaccine. TCRdb's copy holds only in-frame clones and misses some; the assay was immunoSEQ multiplex PCR. Among about 81,000 clones listed, approximately 89% were seen once. The sequences come from peripheral blood, collected 28 days after the second AZD1222 dose. The receptors originated from an adult who received the AZD1222 COVID-19 vaccine.

The chain links TRBV6-2 or TRBV6-3 to TRBJ2-7; 7 positions match TRBD1. Germline V gene lookup returns CDR1 MNHEY and CDR2 SVGEGT. The ends lost 6 bases at V and 2 bases at J; junction bases unmatched: 7. The CDR3 loop spans 14 amino acids. The CDR3 nucleotides read TGTGCCAGCAGCCACGAGGACAGGCCCTACGAGCAGTACTTC. This gives the protein CASSHEDRPYEQYF.

The V gene is TRBV30, the J gene TRBJ1-4; a weak D match, TRBD1 (6 bases). This CDR3 is built from 13 residues. Germline CDR1 reads GTSNPN; CDR2 reads SVGIG (reference sequence). The V end was cut by 4 bases, the J end by 4 bases, with 10 bases between. The CDR3 region has the DNA TGTGCCTGGACCGGACAGTTTAATGAAAAACTGTTTTTT. Its protein is CAWTGQFNEKLFF.

This clone is a singleton in its sample. The chain employs TRBV6-5 and TRBJ2-2; D assignment may be TRBD1 or TRBD2 (5 bases each). This CDR3 comprises 14 residues. Trimming took 7 bases from V and 2 from J, leaving 11 bases between them. The V gene's germline CDR1 is MNHEY and CDR2 SVGAGI. The CDR3 nucleotides read TGTGCCAGCACTATGGGACCTAACACCGGGGAGCTGTTTTTT. Protein sequence: CASTMGPNTGELFF.

The V call is TRBV4-2, the J call TRBJ2-3; no firm D call. The CDR3 covers 16 residues. V lost 0 bases to trimming and J lost 6 bases, with 16 bases between them. CDR1 and CDR2 from the germline V gene are LGHNA and YNFKEQ. The CDR3 spells CASSQESPPRSDTQYF. In DNA form, the CDR3 reads TGTGCCAGCAGCCAAGAGTCCCCCCCGCGTTCGGATACGCAGTATTTT.

The chain combines TRBV19 with TRBJ1-5; 7 bases are shared with TRBD1. The CDR3 has 17 amino acids. CDR1 is LNHDA and CDR2 is SQIVND in the germline V gene (reference sequence). V was clipped by 7 bases and J by 1 base; unmatched bases: 13. CDR3 nucleotides: TGTGCCAGTAATAGGAGGGGGACAGAGAGAAGCAATCAGCCCCAGCATTTT. This sequence encodes CASNRRGTERSNQPQHF.

This clone has only one observation. V usage is TRBV12-3 or TRBV12-4 and J usage is TRBJ1-2; D ambiguous. V shed 2 bases and J shed 2 bases, with 6 bases lying between them. This CDR3 contains 13 residues. The CDR3 spells CASSLKLNYGYTF. In nucleotides, the CDR3 is TGTGCCAGCAGTTTAAAACTGAACTATGGCTACACCTTC.

The rearrangement links TRBV30 to TRBJ1-2, with a weak D call TRBD1 (5 bases). The V gene lost 2 bases and the J gene lost 3 bases, with 13 bases spanning the gap. This CDR3 has 14 amino acids. Germline V lookup: CDR1 GTSNPN, CDR2 SVGIG (reference sequence). Here the CDR3 reads CAWSLGLGDYGYTF. CDR3 DNA sequence: TGTGCCTGGAGTCTGGGACTGGGGGACTATGGCTACACCTTC. The complete variable domain, with remaining parts taken from reference TRBV30 and TRBJ1-2, reads SQTIHQWPATLVQPVGSPLSLECTVEGTSNPNLYWYRQAAGRGLQLLFYSVGIGQISSEVPQNLSASRPQDRQFILSSKKLLLSDSGFYLCAWSLGLGDYGYTFGSGTRLTVV.

This chain links TRBV12-3 or TRBV12-4 with TRBJ2-2; a weak D match, TRBD1 (5 bases). Deletions cut 6 bases from V and 7 bases from J, with 9 bases between. The CDR3 loop spans 12 amino acids. CDR3 protein: CASSRANGELFF. The CDR3 DNA follows: TGTGCCAGCAGCAGGGCTAACGGGGAGCTGTTTTTT.

This clone appeared a single time. The chain recombines TRBV11-2 with TRBJ2-1; 7 positions agree with TRBD2. CDR3 length: 14 amino acids. The germline CDR1 and CDR2 sequences are SGHAT and FQNNGV. Trimming at V came to 5 bases and at J to 7 bases, leaving 8 bases not matched to a gene. The CDR3 loop reads CASSPSGLQNEQFF. The CDR3 DNA reads TGTGCCAGCAGCCCCTCGGGACTACAGAATGAGCAGTTCTTC.

The rearrangement joins TRBV15 to TRBJ2-6; D is ambiguous. The V end lost 2 bases, the J end lost 0 bases, and 2 bases lay between the germline ends. The CDR3 spans 14 residues. Germline CDR1 is LNHNV and CDR2 is YYDKDF (reference sequence). The CDR3 sequence: CATSRFSGANVLTF. The CDR3 DNA sequence: TGTGCCACCAGCAGATTCTCTGGGGCCAACGTCCTGACTTTC.

CDR3 region: CASSPAGLAAYNEQFF. CDR3 sequence (DNA): TGTGCCAGCAGCCCCGCGGGACTAGCGGCCTACAATGAGCAGTTCTTC. The rearrangement uses TRBV11-2 and TRBJ2-1; TRBD2 matches at 11 bases. V shed 5 bases and J 2 bases; nucleotides not matched to a gene: 5. This CDR3 has 16 amino acids. Germline-derived CDR1 and CDR2 are SGHAT and FQNNGV.

The chain uses TRBV2 and TRBJ2-5; D may be TRBD2 (5 bases). CDR3 length: 13 amino acids. Germline V gives CDR1 SNHLY, CDR2 FYNNEI. V was pared by 4 bases and J by 4 bases, with 10 bases between. Here the CDR3 DNA reads TGTGCCAGCAGTGGGAGCGGTAGAGAGACCCAGTACTTC. Its protein is CASSGSGRETQYF.

This clone was found a few times. This sequence joins TRBV27 and TRBJ2-2; no clear D. Germline loops: CDR1 MNHEY, CDR2 SMNVEV (reference sequence). The CDR3 is 17 amino acids. With 2 bases removed from V and 2 bases from J, the gap between germline ends came to 15 bases. CDR3 loop: CASSLLPTGANTGELFF. Here the CDR3 DNA reads TGTGCCAGCAGTTTACTCCCCACTGGCGCAAACACCGGGGAGCTGTTTTTT.

The gene calls are TRBV28 and TRBJ1-4; a possible D gene is TRBD1 (5 bases). There are 16 residues in the CDR3. Looked up from germline, CDR1 is MDHEN and CDR2 is SYDVKM. V was shortened by 3 bases and J by 7 bases, with 18 bases between the two germline ends. Here the CDR3 DNA reads TGTGCCAGCAGTTTGGGAGTCGACCTCGGGGGTGAAAAACTGTTTTTT. Translating gives CASSLGVDLGGEKLFF. The whole variable domain, remainder taken from reference TRBV28 and TRBJ1-4, is DVKVTQSSRYLVKRTGEKVFLECVQDMDHENMFWYRQDPGLGLRLIYFSYDVKMKEKGDIPEGYSVSREKKERFSLILESASTNQTSMYLCASSLGVDLGGEKLFFGSGTQLSVL.

The chain recombines TRBV7-9 with TRBJ2-2; no clear D. Deletions cut 0 bases from V and 5 bases from J, with 7 bases between. The germline V gene has CDR1 SEHNR and CDR2 FQNEAQ (reference sequence). The CDR3 sequence is 14 residues long. CDR3 loop: CASSLAVRTGELFF. The CDR3 nucleotides are TGTGCCAGCAGCTTAGCGGTCAGAACCGGGGAGCTGTTTTTT.

The chain recombines TRBV28 with TRBJ2-7, with 8 bases identical to TRBD1. The J segment lost 5 bases and the V segment lost 4 bases, leaving 4 bases of the junction unmatched. The germline V gene has CDR1 MDHEN and CDR2 SYDVKM. The CDR3 extends over 13 amino acids. The DNA for the CDR3 is TGTGCCAGCAGTTCCGGACAGGGCCACGAGCAGTACTTC. This sequence encodes CASSSGQGHEQYF.